The clone carrying this TCR beta chain was observed many times. This record comes from a study of T cells in Graves' hyperthyroidism and ophthalmopathy. Study at large: Before treatment of any kind, peripheral blood was taken at initial diagnosis.

Amplified TCR beta CDR3 regions came from RNA transcripts. HTBI primers were the set used in a first-round RT-PCR of the TCR CDR3. TCRdb recomputed calls from the multiplex PCR reads with MiXCR, one row per CDR3 protein. The data hold about 400,000 distinct CDR3 sequences, with roughly 15% observed a single time. PBMCs came from 7.5 to 10 ml fresh peripheral blood. Germline CDR1 SGHTA, CDR2 FQGTGA. With 1 base clipped from V and 7 bases from J, the junction kept 11 bases outside the gene matches. This CDR3 is 17 amino acids long. The V call is TRBV7-3, the J call TRBJ2-1; 9 positions agree with TRBD1. The specimen was blood. This receptor was identified in a woman in her 30s with Graves' ophthalmopathy. The CDR3 loop is CASSLKSGQGSRNEQFF. The CDR3 DNA reads TGTGCCAGCAGCTTAAAGTCGGGACAGGGATCCCGAAATGAGCAGTTCTTC.